The entry below gives a single T cell receptor (beta chain) sequence along with its context. Antigen: not known. One end of the junction fails to match germline, which may point to a read error. The source of the sample is a study of metastatic and nonmetastatic thyroid tumors. Study-wide points: A significant increase in TCR beta diversity was reportedly seen in malignant thyroid tumors relative to benign nodules, in blood and tumor.

Patients were all untreated before their thyroid surgery. This CDR3 spans 12 amino acids. From the PCR reads, TCRdb re-called clones with MiXCR. The sample carries 14,000 or so clones, roughly 36% recorded once. This TCR was sampled from a male donor with papillary thyroid cancer or a benign thyroid nodule (not recorded which). Some clones in this sample may be carry-over from other donors' samples. The rearrangement links TRBV12-3 or TRBV12-4 to TRBJ2-7; tentative D call: TRBD1 (5 bases). The specimen was tumor tissue. The CDR3 DNA reads TGTTCCAGCAGTTGGGGCTTAGTCGAGCAGTACTTC. It codes for CSSSWGLVEQYF.